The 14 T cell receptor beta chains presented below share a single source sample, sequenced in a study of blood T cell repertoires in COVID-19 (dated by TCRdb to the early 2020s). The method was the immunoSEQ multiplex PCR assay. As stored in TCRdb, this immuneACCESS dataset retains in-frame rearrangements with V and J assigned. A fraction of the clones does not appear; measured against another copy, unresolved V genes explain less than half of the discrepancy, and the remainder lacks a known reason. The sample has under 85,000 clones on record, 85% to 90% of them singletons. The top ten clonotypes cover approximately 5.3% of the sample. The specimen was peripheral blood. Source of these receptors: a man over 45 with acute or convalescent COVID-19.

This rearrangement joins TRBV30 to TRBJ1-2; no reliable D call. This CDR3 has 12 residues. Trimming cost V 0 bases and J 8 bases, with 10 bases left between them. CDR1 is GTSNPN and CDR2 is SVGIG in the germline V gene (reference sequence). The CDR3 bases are TGTGCCTGGAGTGTATCCCCCTCCGGCTACACCTTC. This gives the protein CAWSVSPSGYTF.

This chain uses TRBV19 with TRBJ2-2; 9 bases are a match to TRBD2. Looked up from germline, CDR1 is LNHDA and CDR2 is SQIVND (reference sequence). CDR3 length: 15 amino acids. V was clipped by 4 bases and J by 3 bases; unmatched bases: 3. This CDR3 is CASSTIAGDTGELFF. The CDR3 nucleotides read TGTGCCAGTAGTACCATAGCGGGGGACACCGGGGAGCTGTTTTTT.

In DNA form, the CDR3 reads TGTGCCAGCAGTTACTCGGCCCACGAGCAGTACTTC. Translation gives CASSYSAHEQYF. The chain carries TRBV6-2 or TRBV6-3 and TRBJ2-7, with unresolved D. Trimming removed 0 bases from V and 5 bases from J, with 5 bases in between. CDR3 length: 12 residues. Per germline, CDR1 MNHEY and CDR2 SVGEGT.

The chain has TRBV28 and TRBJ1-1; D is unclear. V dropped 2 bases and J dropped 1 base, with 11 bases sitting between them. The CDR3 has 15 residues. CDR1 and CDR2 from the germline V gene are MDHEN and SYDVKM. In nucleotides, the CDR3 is TGTGCCAGCAGTTTAGCAGGCAATCGGAACACTGAAGCTTTCTTT. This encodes CASSLAGNRNTEAFF. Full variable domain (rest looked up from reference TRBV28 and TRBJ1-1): DVKVTQSSRYLVKRTGEKVFLECVQDMDHENMFWYRQDPGLGLRLIYFSYDVKMKEKGDIPEGYSVSREKKERFSLILESASTNQTSMYLCASSLAGNRNTEAFFGQGTRLTVV.

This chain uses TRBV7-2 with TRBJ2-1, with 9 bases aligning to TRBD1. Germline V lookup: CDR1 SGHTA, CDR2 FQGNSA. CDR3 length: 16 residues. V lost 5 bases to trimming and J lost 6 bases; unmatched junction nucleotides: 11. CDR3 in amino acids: CASSPTGQGGSNEQFF. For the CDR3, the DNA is TGTGCCAGCAGCCCGACGGGACAGGGAGGATCCAATGAGCAGTTCTTC.

The CDR3 sequence: CASSGHTEAFF. DNA for the CDR3: TGTGCCAGCAGTGGACATACTGAAGCTTTCTTT. The chain couples TRBV25-1 to TRBJ1-1; D call uncertain. Germline values: CDR1 MGHDK, CDR2 SYGVNS. The CDR3 covers 11 residues. V dropped 4 bases and J dropped 5 bases, with 5 bases sitting between them.

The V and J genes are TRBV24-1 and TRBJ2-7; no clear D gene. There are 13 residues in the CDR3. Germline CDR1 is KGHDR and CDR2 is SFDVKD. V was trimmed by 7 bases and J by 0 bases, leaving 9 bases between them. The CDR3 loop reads CATRAGASYEQYF. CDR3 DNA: TGTGCCACCAGGGCAGGCGCCTCCTACGAGCAGTACTTC.

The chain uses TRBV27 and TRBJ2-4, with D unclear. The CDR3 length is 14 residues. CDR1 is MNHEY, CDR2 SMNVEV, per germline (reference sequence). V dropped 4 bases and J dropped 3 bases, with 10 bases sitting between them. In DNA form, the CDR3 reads TGTGCCAGCAGTTCCGTACTACACAAAAACATTCAGTACTTC. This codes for CASSSVLHKNIQYF.

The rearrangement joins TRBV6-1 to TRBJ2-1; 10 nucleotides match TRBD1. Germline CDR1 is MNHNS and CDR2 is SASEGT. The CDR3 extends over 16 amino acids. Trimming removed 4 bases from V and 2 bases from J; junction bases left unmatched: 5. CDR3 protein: CASSARQGAAYNEQFF. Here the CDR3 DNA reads TGTGCCAGCAGTGCCCGACAGGGGGCGGCCTACAATGAGCAGTTCTTC.

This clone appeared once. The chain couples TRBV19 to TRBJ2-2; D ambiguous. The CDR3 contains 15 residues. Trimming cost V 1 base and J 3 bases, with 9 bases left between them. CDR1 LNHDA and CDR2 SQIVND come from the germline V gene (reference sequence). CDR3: CASSIGGFYTGELFF. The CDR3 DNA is TGTGCCAGTAGTATAGGAGGTTTTTACACCGGGGAGCTGTTTTTT.

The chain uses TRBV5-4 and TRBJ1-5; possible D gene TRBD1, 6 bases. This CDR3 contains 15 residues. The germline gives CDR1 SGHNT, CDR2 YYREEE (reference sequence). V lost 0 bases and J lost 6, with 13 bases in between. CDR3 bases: TGTGCCAGCAGCTTGGGGACAGATTCTTCTCAGCCCCAGCATTTT. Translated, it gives CASSLGTDSSQPQHF.

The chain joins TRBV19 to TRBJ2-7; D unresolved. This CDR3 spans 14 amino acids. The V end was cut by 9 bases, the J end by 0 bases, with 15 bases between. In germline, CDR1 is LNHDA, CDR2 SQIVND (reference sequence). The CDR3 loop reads CASTTQLNSYEQYF. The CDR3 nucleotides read TGTGCCAGCACGACTCAGTTGAACTCCTACGAGCAGTACTTC.

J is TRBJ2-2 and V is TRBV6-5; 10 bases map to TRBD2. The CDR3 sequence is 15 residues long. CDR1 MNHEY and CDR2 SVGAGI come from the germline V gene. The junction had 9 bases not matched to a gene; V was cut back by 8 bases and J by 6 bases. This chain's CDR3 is CASRGLAGVAGELFF. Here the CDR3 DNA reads TGTGCCAGCCGGGGGCTAGCGGGAGTGGCCGGGGAGCTGTTTTTT.

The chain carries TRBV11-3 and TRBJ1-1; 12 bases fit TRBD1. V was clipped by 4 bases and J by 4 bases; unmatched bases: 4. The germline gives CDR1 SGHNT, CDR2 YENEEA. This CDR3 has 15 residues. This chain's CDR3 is CASSYRDRGPTEAFF. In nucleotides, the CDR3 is TGTGCCAGCAGCTACCGGGACAGGGGGCCCACTGAAGCTTTCTTT.